These 11 T cell receptor beta chains were all obtained from the same sample, sequenced in a study of blood T cells in healthy people across ages. The use of a sample-barcoded 5' primer and a J-beta primer mix characterized a second PCR of about 6 to 12 cycles. One entry per CDR3 protein, called by TCRdb with MiXCR from the 5' RACE reads. The data hold about 650,000 distinct CDR3 sequences, with 32% observed a single time. Sequencing was carried out using blood. The origin of the receptors is a woman aged 80 or over in good health.

This clonotype has ten or more counts. This chain joins TRBV5-1 and TRBJ1-1, with 8 bases lining up with TRBD1. V trimming: 0 bases; J trimming: 6 bases; junction bases outside the gene matches: 10. Germline V lookup: CDR1 SGHRS, CDR2 YFSETQ. The CDR3 is 16 amino acids. CDR3 loop: CASSLAGTGLSAEAFF. The CDR3 DNA is TGCGCCAGCAGCTTGGCAGGGACAGGCCTCAGTGCTGAAGCTTTCTTT.

V gene TRBV15 combines with J gene TRBJ1-4; D is possibly TRBD1 (5 bases). This CDR3 has 16 amino acids. V lost 5 bases, J lost 0 bases, and 13 bases lay in between. From germline, CDR1 is LNHNV and CDR2 YYDKDF (reference sequence). The CDR3 bases are TGTGCCACCAGCCAGGACGGGACGGCAACTAATGAAAAACTGTTTTTT. Its translation is CATSQDGTATNEKLFF.

This clonotype has at least ten counts. The rearrangement uses TRBV21-1 and TRBJ2-7; TRBD2, the table's D call, lacks a check against the DNA. TRBV21-1 represents a pseudogene. CDR3 length equals 17 residues. The CDR3, as DNA: TGTGCCATCGCGGTGACTAGCGGGGGGGCCCAACCCTACGAGCAGTACTTC. Translation gives CAIAVTSGGAQPYEQYF.

Regarding this clonotype: A far larger clone is one nucleotide away, so this likely arose from a read error. V is TRBV12-3 or TRBV12-4 and J is TRBJ2-1; tentatively, D is TRBD1 (5 bases). The CDR3 has 12 residues. As DNA, the CDR3 is TGTGCCTGCAGTCCCCAGGGCGATGAGCAGTTCTTC. Translation gives CACSPQGDEQFF.

The chain joins TRBV4-2 to TRBJ2-3; D perhaps matches TRBD2 (5 bases). CDR3 length: 13 residues. Germline V lookup: CDR1 LGHNA, CDR2 YNFKEQ. The V end was cut by 1 base, the J end by 11 bases, with 13 bases between. Written as DNA, the CDR3 is TGTGCCAGCAGCCAAGGTCGAGGAGGTTGGCAGTATTTT. Its translation is CASSQGRGGWQYF.

Regarding this clonotype: The junction departs from germline at one end; a sequencing error may be responsible. This chain connects TRBV5-1 to TRBJ2-2; 8 bases map to TRBD1. Germline V CDR1 and CDR2: SGHRS, YFSETQ. This CDR3 is 15 amino acids long. The CDR3 DNA reads TGCGCCAGCAGCCCGGACAGGGCGAACACCGGGGAGCTGTCTTTT. Protein: CASSPDRANTGELSF.

The gene calls are TRBV11-2 and TRBJ1-6; no reliable D call. V gave up 4 bases and J gave up 5 bases, with 15 bases separating them. CDR3 length: 16 residues. In germline, CDR1 is SGHAT, CDR2 FQNNGV. CDR3: CASSSRRRTDNSPLHF. The CDR3 DNA is TGTGCCAGCAGCTCGCGCAGGCGGACTGATAATTCACCCCTCCACTTT.

This clonotype has at least ten counts. The V call is TRBV4-1, the J call TRBJ1-2, with TRBD1 identical over 9 bases. The J segment lost 9 bases and the V segment lost 4 bases, leaving 6 bases of the junction unmatched. CDR1 is MGHRA, CDR2 YSYEKL, per germline. This CDR3 comprises 13 residues. The CDR3 protein is CASSRPGQGSYTF. Written as DNA, the CDR3 is TGCGCCAGCAGCCGTCCGGGACAGGGTAGCTACACCTTC.

Concerning this clonotype itself: A much larger clone is a single base away; this may be a read error. The rearrangement uses TRBV7-3 and TRBJ2-5; TRBD1 agrees at 11 bases. This CDR3 contains 15 residues. The trim removed 5 bases at V and 11 bases at J, leaving 13 bases unmatched. Per the germline V gene, CDR1 is SGHTA and CDR2 is FQGTGA. The CDR3 nucleotides are TGTGCCAGCAGCGCTCAAGGACAGGGGGCCAATGAGCAGTACTTC. Translation gives CASSAQGQGANEQYF.

Turning to this clonotype: One end of the junction does not line up with germline, which may come from a read error. The rearrangement uses TRBV7-7 and TRBJ2-3, with D perhaps TRBD2 (5 bases). The CDR3 has 13 amino acids. CDR1 is SSHAT and CDR2 is FNYEAQ in the germline V gene (reference sequence). CDR3 residues: CASSSGDTDTQYF. CDR3 sequence (DNA): TGTGCTAGCAGCTCCGGGGACACAGATACGCAGTATTTT.

The sample holds a few counts of this clonotype. The chain recombines TRBV30 with TRBJ2-1; 9 bases are a match to TRBD2. V lost 3 bases to trimming and J lost 12 bases; unmatched junction nucleotides: 9. The germline gives CDR1 GTSNPN, CDR2 SVGIG (reference sequence). The length of the CDR3 is 13 residues. CDR3 DNA sequence: TGTGCCTGGAGATTAGCGGGGGCCAGTGGGCAGTTCTTC. Translating it yields CAWRLAGASGQFF.